This entry lists 26 T cell receptor beta chains sequenced from one sample in a study of post-analysis software for immune sequencing data. Researchers reported that TCR beta cDNA libraries carried unique molecular identifiers. TCRdb analysed the PCR reads with MiXCR anew, one entry per CDR3 protein. The table shows hundreds of thousands of distinct CDR3 sequences, with less than 35% occurring only once. Their specific antigens are unknown. Study findings and constraints: When patients were compared with controls, roughly five TRBV segments were more frequent, TRBV5-6, TRBV5-1 and TRBV20-1 among them.

The sequencing sample was made of blood. The source is a girl aged 5-17 years with multiple sclerosis.

This clonotype was found a few times. V and J are TRBV6-2 or TRBV6-3 and TRBJ2-4; D might be TRBD1 (5 bases). CDR3 length equals 15 residues. V shed 1 base and J shed 0 bases, with 7 bases lying between them. CDR1 and CDR2 (germline): MNHEY, SVGEGT. Here the CDR3 DNA reads TGTGCCAGCAGTTACTTACAGGCAGCCAAAAACATTCAGTACTTC. Protein sequence: CASSYLQAAKNIQYF.

This sequence joins TRBV9 and TRBJ2-3; 13 bases are a match to TRBD2. The germline V gene encodes CDR1 SGDLS and CDR2 YYNGEE. V lost 3 bases and J lost 4; bases outside the gene matches: 5. The CDR3 loop spans 16 amino acids. CDR3 region: CASSAGGLAGADTQYF. The CDR3, as DNA: TGTGCCAGCAGCGCGGGAGGACTAGCGGGAGCAGATACGCAGTATTTT.

The J gene is TRBJ2-2, the V gene TRBV20-1; a weak D match, TRBD2 (6 bases). CDR1 and CDR2 from the germline V gene are DFQATT and SNEGSKA (reference sequence). V dropped 0 bases and J dropped 10 bases, with 21 bases sitting between them. This CDR3 contains 16 residues. This chain's CDR3 is CSARDWREEWDVELFF. DNA of the CDR3: TGCAGTGCTAGAGATTGGAGGGAGGAGTGGGACGTGGAGCTGTTTTTT.

This clonotype is a singleton in its sample. The gene calls are TRBV12-3 or TRBV12-4 and TRBJ1-3; no clear D gene. Trimming removed 6 bases at V and 10 bases at J, with 10 bases between. This CDR3 contains 11 residues. CDR3 nucleotide sequence: TGTGCCAGCAGGTTGGGTTTTACCATATATTTT. Amino acid sequence: CASRLGFTIYF.

V gene TRBV20-1 combines with J gene TRBJ2-7; D perhaps matches TRBD2 (6 bases). Looked up from germline, CDR1 is DFQATT and CDR2 is SNEGSKA (reference sequence). Trimming took off 7 bases at V and 0 bases at J, with 19 bases between the two ends. The CDR3 runs to 15 residues. The CDR3, as DNA: TGCAGTGGGACGATCAGCGGGCGCGGCTCCTACGAGCAGTACTTC. Translated: CSGTISGRGSYEQYF.

The genes are TRBV20-1 and TRBJ1-4; the match to TRBD1 covers 9 bases. CDR3 length: 17 amino acids. Looked up from germline, CDR1 is DFQATT and CDR2 is SNEGSKA (reference sequence). With V trimmed by 5 bases and J by 3 bases, 13 bases remained unmatched. CDR3 sequence: CSARGIAGQGPNEKLFF. The CDR3 nucleotides read TGCAGTGCTCGTGGAATAGCGGGACAGGGCCCTAATGAAAAACTGTTTTTT.

The rearrangement joins TRBV2 to TRBJ2-1; TRBD2 agrees at 9 bases. The CDR3 length is 20 residues. Germline V CDR1 and CDR2: SNHLY, FYNNEI. Trimming cost V 6 bases and J 3 bases; bases outside gene matches: 21. The CDR3 sequence: CASSPPRGRGGVRFYNEQFF. The CDR3 DNA reads TGTGCCAGCAGCCCCCCGAGGGGCCGCGGGGGGGTCCGTTTCTACAATGAGCAGTTCTTC.

The chain combines TRBV15 with TRBJ2-5; possibly TRBD1 or TRBD2 for D (5 bases each). The V gene lost 0 bases and the J gene lost 4 bases, with 27 bases spanning the gap. CDR1 and CDR2 (germline): LNHNV, YYDKDF (reference sequence). CDR3 length: 20 residues. This CDR3 is CATSRDSWGVDRQTGETQYF. Written as DNA, the CDR3 is TGTGCCACCAGCAGAGATTCGTGGGGAGTCGACAGACAGACCGGAGAGACCCAGTACTTC.

The V call is TRBV20-1, the J call TRBJ1-5; D is ambiguous. Germline CDR1 and CDR2: DFQATT and SNEGSKA (reference sequence). CDR3 size: 11 residues. The V end lost 6 bases, the J end lost 6 bases, and 9 bases lay between the germline ends. The CDR3 nucleotides read TGCAGTGCCGCGTTGGGTCAGCCCCAGCATTTT. Translated: CSAALGQPQHF.

The J gene is TRBJ1-5, the V gene TRBV6-6, with 10 bases fitting TRBD1. V gave up 6 bases and J gave up 7 bases; unmatched junction bases: 12. The V gene's germline CDR1 is MNHNY and CDR2 SVGAGI (reference sequence). The CDR3 length is 16 residues. The CDR3 sequence: CASRAGTGVGGQPQHF. The DNA for the CDR3 is TGTGCCAGCAGGGCCGGGACAGGGGTCGGGGGCCAGCCCCAGCATTTT.

This sequence joins TRBV7-2 and TRBJ1-5; tentatively, D is TRBD1 (6 bases). Germline V gene data show CDR1 as SGHTA and CDR2 as FQGNSA. The CDR3 sequence is 15 residues long. V lost 3 bases to trimming and J lost 2 bases, with 11 bases between them. CDR3 nucleotides: TGTGCCAGCAGCTTCGGGGGCACGGGCAATCAGCCCCAGCATTTT. This translates into CASSFGGTGNQPQHF.

The rearrangement joins TRBV28 to TRBJ2-7; D is possibly TRBD2 (5 bases). Deletions cut 5 bases from V and 2 bases from J, with 16 bases between. The CDR3 is 15 amino acids. Looked up from germline, CDR1 is MDHEN and CDR2 is SYDVKM. The CDR3: CASSPPRRVAYEQYF. For the CDR3, the DNA is TGTGCCAGCAGTCCCCCCCGGCGGGTAGCCTACGAGCAGTACTTC.

V usage is TRBV20-1 and J usage is TRBJ2-7; 7 bases align to TRBD2. V trimming: 3 bases; J trimming: 6 bases; junction bases outside the gene matches: 5. Germline V gene lookup returns CDR1 DFQATT and CDR2 SNEGSKA (reference sequence). The CDR3 sequence is 12 residues long. The DNA for the CDR3 is TGCAGTGCTAGGGAGGCTAGCGGCGAGCAGTACTTC. Translation gives CSAREASGEQYF.

A few counts support this clonotype. This sequence joins TRBV6-2 or TRBV6-3 and TRBJ2-7; D gene unclear. V was cut by 2 bases and J by 2 bases, with 16 bases left in between. This CDR3 contains 16 residues. Germline V CDR1 and CDR2: MNHEY, SVGEGT. Here the CDR3 DNA reads TGTGCCAGCAGTTACGGAGCAGGATGGAACCCCTACGAGCAGTACTTC. It encodes CASSYGAGWNPYEQYF.

As for this clonotype: Compared with germline, one end of the junction differs, possibly owing to a read error. This chain uses TRBV20-1 with TRBJ2-1; D is unclear. The CDR3 totals 13 residues. The germline V gene has CDR1 DFQATT and CDR2 SNEGSKA (reference sequence). In nucleotides, the CDR3 is TGCAGTGCTCAGAATCTCTGGACCAATGAGCGGTTCTTC. Encoded protein: CSAQNLWTNERFF.

The gene calls are TRBV2 and TRBJ1-5; D gene uncertain. This CDR3 comprises 12 residues. Germline V gene sequence: CDR1 SNHLY, CDR2 FYNNEI. With 4 bases removed from V and 4 bases from J, the gap between germline ends came to 5 bases. As DNA, the CDR3 is TGTGCCAGCAGTGTAGCGAATCAGCCCCAGCATTTT. Its protein product is CASSVANQPQHF. Together with reference TRBV2 and TRBJ1-5, the CDR3 gives the full variable domain: EPEVTQTPSHQVTQMGQEVILRCVPISNHLYFYWYRQILGQKVEFLVSFYNNEISEKSEIFDDQFSVERPDGSNFTLKIRSTKLEDSAMYFCASSVANQPQHFGDGTRLSIL.

This sequence joins TRBV6-6 and TRBJ2-7; tentative D call: TRBD2 (6 bases). V was pared by 0 bases and J by 7 bases, with 19 bases between. The CDR3 sequence is 16 residues long. Germline V gene sequence: CDR1 MNHNY, CDR2 SVGAGI (reference sequence). CDR3 loop: CASSYSLFDLRGEQYF. The CDR3 DNA reads TGTGCCAGCAGTTACTCGCTTTTTGACTTACGGGGGGAGCAGTACTTC.

The chain links TRBV24-1 to TRBJ2-5; TRBD2 matches at 9 bases. Germline CDR1 and CDR2: KGHDR and SFDVKD. The CDR3 has 14 amino acids. V was clipped by 3 bases and J by 5 bases; unmatched bases: 3. For the CDR3, the DNA is TGTGCCACCAGTGATAGGAGCGGGGGGGAGACCCAGTACTTC. Protein: CATSDRSGGETQYF.

The V and J genes are TRBV20-1 and TRBJ2-4, with D maybe TRBD2 (6 bases). This CDR3 spans 14 amino acids. From germline, CDR1 is DFQATT and CDR2 SNEGSKA (reference sequence). Trimming took 3 bases from V and 0 from J, leaving 9 bases between them. The CDR3 region is CSAREGLAKNIQYF. Here the CDR3 DNA reads TGCAGTGCTAGGGAGGGACTAGCCAAAAACATTCAGTACTTC.

There are many counts of this clonotype. The chain is built from TRBV9 and TRBJ2-7, with TRBD2 matching 9 bases. Germline V lookup: CDR1 SGDLS, CDR2 YYNGEE. The CDR3 covers 15 residues. After removal of 4 bases from V and 6 bases from J, the junction contained 11 bases not matched to a gene. CDR3: CASSLSQREDGEQYF. CDR3 in DNA: TGTGCCAGCAGCCTCTCCCAGCGGGAGGATGGCGAGCAGTACTTC.

V usage is TRBV20-1 and J usage is TRBJ1-5, with D unclear. Germline CDR1 reads DFQATT; CDR2 reads SNEGSKA (reference sequence). CDR3 size: 13 residues. CDR3 protein: CGILGLSNQPQHF. In DNA, the CDR3 is TGCGGAATCCTCGGGCTTAGCAATCAGCCCCAGCATTTT.

The V call is TRBV6-1, the J call TRBJ2-7; a weak D match, TRBD1 (6 bases). The CDR3 is 14 residues long. V was clipped by 2 bases and J by 2 bases, with 10 bases between them. The germline CDR1 and CDR2 sequences are MNHNS and SASEGT. The CDR3 coding sequence is TGTGCCAGCAGTGAATTTCAGGGGACCTACGAGCAGTACTTC. As protein: CASSEFQGTYEQYF.

The genes are TRBV13 and TRBJ2-5, with D unresolved. V lost 4 bases and J 1 base, leaving 7 bases between the germline ends. The CDR3 is 13 amino acids. CDR1 is PRHDT, CDR2 FYEKMQ, per germline (reference sequence). In DNA form, the CDR3 reads TGTGCCAGCAGCTCCCAGTCCCAAGAGACCCAGTACTTC. Amino acids: CASSSQSQETQYF.

This clonotype showed up many times. J is TRBJ2-5 and V is TRBV6-5, with 11 bases fitting TRBD1. The V gene's germline CDR1 is MNHEY and CDR2 SVGAGI. This CDR3 has 15 amino acids. V lost 0 bases, J lost 3 bases, and 0 bases stayed unmatched. The DNA of the CDR3 is TGTGCCAGCAGTTACTCGGGACAGGGGGAAGAGACCCAGTACTTC. Its translation: CASSYSGQGEETQYF.

The sample holds a few counts of this clonotype. The chain couples TRBV20-1 to TRBJ2-7, with D possibly TRBD2 on 5 matching bases. The CDR3 covers 13 residues. V lost 6 bases and J lost 0, with 12 bases in between. Germline V gives CDR1 DFQATT, CDR2 SNEGSKA (reference sequence). The CDR3 coding sequence is TGCAGTGCCAGACTATCCTACTCCTACGAGCAGTACTTC. This gives the protein CSARLSYSYEQYF.

In this sample, this clonotype turned up many times. V gene TRBV4-1 combines with J gene TRBJ2-7, with 7 bases fitting TRBD1. The CDR3 consists of 16 residues. Germline trimming cut 3 bases from V and 2 bases from J; bases unmatched to any gene: 10. In germline, CDR1 is MGHRA, CDR2 YSYEKL. CDR3 in DNA: TGCGCCAGCAGCCAGGTAGAGGGGGCAGGGACCTACGAGCAGTACTTC. Amino acids: CASSQVEGAGTYEQYF.